Presented here are 9 T cell receptor beta chains from one specimen sequenced in a study of CD8+ T cells in alopecia areata. Sequencing used cDNA as its template, made by extracting RNA and reverse transcribing it. Only in-frame clones appear in the TCRdb table, and some are missing; sequencing was by immunoSEQ multiplex PCR. Of 150,000 to 200,000 clones listed, 45% to 60% are singletons. The sample comprised CD4+ T cells sorted from blood. These receptors were collected from a human donor in good health.

This clone was seen a handful of times. The chain couples TRBV25-1 to TRBJ2-7; D unresolved. CDR1 is MGHDK and CDR2 is SYGVNS in the germline V gene. The CDR3 extends over 11 amino acids. Trimming cost V 1 base and J 5 bases, with 3 bases left between them. This chain's CDR3 is CASSELDEQYF. CDR3 sequence (DNA): TGTGCCAGCAGTGAATTGGACGAGCAGTACTTC.

This clone was recorded a few times. J is TRBJ2-5 and V is TRBV7-2; perhaps TRBD1 as D (6 bases). CDR1 and CDR2 from the germline V gene are SGHTA and FQGNSA. Trimming took off 8 bases at V and 1 base at J, with 17 bases between the two ends. This CDR3 is 15 amino acids long. The CDR3 nucleotides are TGTGCCAGCGTCAACCCAGGGGATTTCCAAGAGACCCAGTACTTC. Amino acid sequence: CASVNPGDFQETQYF.

The rearrangement links TRBV11-1 to TRBJ2-1; D remains unclear. CDR3 size: 10 residues. The germline V gene has CDR1 SGHAT and CDR2 FQDESV (reference sequence). Trimming removed 10 bases at V and 7 bases at J, with 8 bases between. CDR3 in amino acids: CATLSNEQFF. The DNA of the CDR3 is TGTGCCACTCTTTCGAATGAGCAGTTCTTC. The whole variable domain, remainder taken from reference TRBV11-1 and TRBJ2-1, is EAEVAQSPRYKITEKSQAVAFWCDPISGHATLYWYRQILGQGPELLVQFQDESVVDDSQLPKDRFSAERLKGVDSTLKIQPAELGDSAMYLCATLSNEQFFGPGTRLTVL.

This clone was counted a single time. The chain is built from TRBV29-1 and TRBJ2-7; D unclear. Trimming pared 5 bases from V and 0 bases from J, leaving 11 bases between. Germline assignment: CDR1 SQVTM and CDR2 ANQGSEA. The CDR3 is 13 amino acids. The DNA of the CDR3 is TGCAGCGTTTACAAGGAAAGCTCCTACGAGCAGTACTTC. It translates to CSVYKESSYEQYF.

The chain employs TRBV18 and TRBJ1-5; no clear D gene. Trimming left V 4 bases short and J 4 bases short, with 14 bases between. This CDR3 region has 15 residues. CDR1 KGHSH and CDR2 LQKENI come from the germline V gene. CDR3 DNA sequence: TGTGCCAGCTCACTCTCCCCCGCGGGAAATCAGCCCCAGCATTTT. This translates into CASSLSPAGNQPQHF.

The chain combines TRBV18 with TRBJ2-5, with TRBD1 as a possible D gene (6 bases). Germline values: CDR1 KGHSH, CDR2 LQKENI. V lost 3 bases to trimming and J lost 4 bases, with 12 bases between them. This CDR3 region has 14 residues. CDR3 DNA: TGTGCCAGCTCACCGACGGGACAACGAGAGACCCAGTACTTC. This gives the protein CASSPTGQRETQYF.

The chain employs TRBV7-9 and TRBJ1-1; no reliable D call. Germline CDR1 is SEHNR and CDR2 is FQNEAQ (reference sequence). Trimming took 2 bases from V and 7 from J, leaving 5 bases between them. The CDR3 sequence is 11 residues long. Here the CDR3 DNA reads TGTGCCAGCAGCTTATATCATGAAGCTTTCTTT. Amino acid sequence: CASSLYHEAFF.

The rearrangement links TRBV14 to TRBJ2-5; 9 bases are shared with TRBD1. CDR1 is SGHDN, CDR2 FVKESK, per germline. J gave up 4 bases and V 3 bases, and 6 bases lay outside the gene matches. The CDR3 runs to 15 residues. The CDR3 sequence: CASSHSTGGRETQYF. The CDR3, as DNA: TGTGCCAGCAGCCATTCAACAGGGGGCAGAGAGACCCAGTACTTC. The whole variable domain, filled in from reference TRBV14 and TRBJ2-5, reads EAGVTQFPSHSVIEKGQTVTLRCDPISGHDNLYWYRRVMGKEIKFLLHFVKESKQDESGMPNNRFLAERTGGTYSTLKVQPAELEDSGVYFCASSHSTGGRETQYFGPGTRLLVL.

The chain recombines TRBV2 with TRBJ1-2, with D perhaps TRBD1 (5 bases). The CDR3 totals 14 residues. Germline V gene sequence: CDR1 SNHLY, CDR2 FYNNEI. V was pared by 6 bases and J by 4 bases, with 15 bases between. CDR3 residues: CASRTYPGPYGYTF. CDR3 nucleotides: TGTGCCAGCAGGACTTACCCGGGACCCTATGGCTACACCTTC.